The 20 T cell receptor beta chains below were found in one sample sequenced in a study of beta chain features in type 1 diabetes. Expressed TCRB transcripts were sequenced because the entire RNA isolate underwent reverse transcription. The table came from immunoSEQ multiplex PCR; TCRdb's copy has only in-frame clones and leaves some out. The sample yields over 700,000 clones, about a sixth seen once. Sequencing input: naive CD4+ T cells from blood. These receptors were collected from a woman aged 18-29 years in good health.

This clone was picked up a small number of times. CDR3 residues: CASSLDSEETQYF. In DNA, the CDR3 is TGTGCCAGCAGTTTAGATTCTGAAGAGACCCAGTACTTC. V is TRBV28 and J is TRBJ2-5, with D hard to call. Germline assignment: CDR1 MDHEN and CDR2 SYDVKM. The V end was cut by 2 bases, the J end by 3 bases, with 7 bases between. The CDR3 has 13 amino acids. Filled out from reference TRBV28 and TRBJ2-5, the complete variable domain reads DVKVTQSSRYLVKRTGEKVFLECVQDMDHENMFWYRQDPGLGLRLIYFSYDVKMKEKGDIPEGYSVSREKKERFSLILESASTNQTSMYLCASSLDSEETQYFGPGTRLLVL.

The rearrangement joins TRBV6-5 to TRBJ2-7; possibly TRBD2 for D (6 bases). The germline CDR1 and CDR2 sequences are MNHEY and SVGAGI. This CDR3 has 16 amino acids. Trimming cost V 0 bases and J 2 bases, with 14 bases left between them. CDR3 bases: TGTGCCAGCAGTTACTCGAAACAGGAGGGGACCTACGAGCAGTACTTC. Translated, it gives CASSYSKQEGTYEQYF.

This clone appeared a few times. The chain uses TRBV25-1 and TRBJ2-2; 10 nucleotides line up with TRBD2. The V segment lost 0 bases and the J segment 7 bases; nucleotides outside the gene matches: 11. Germline assignment: CDR1 MGHDK and CDR2 SYGVNS. The CDR3 is made up of 18 amino acids. CDR3 residues: CASSEYGTSGNWGGELFF. CDR3 DNA sequence: TGTGCCAGCAGTGAATACGGCACTAGCGGGAACTGGGGCGGGGAGCTGTTTTTT.

The gene calls are TRBV29-1 and TRBJ2-5; D is unclear. This CDR3 is 11 amino acids long. CDR1 is SQVTM, CDR2 ANQGSEA, per germline. V lost 7 bases and J 4 bases, leaving 10 bases between the germline ends. The CDR3 reads CSGLRLETQYF. The CDR3 region has the DNA TGCAGCGGGTTACGCTTAGAGACCCAGTACTTC.

This chain joins TRBV18 and TRBJ2-5; TRBD2 is a possible D gene (6 bases). The CDR3 is 17 residues long. Between the trimmed V and J ends, which lost 0 bases and 5 bases, there was a span of 19 bases. Germline CDR1 reads KGHSH; CDR2 reads LQKENI. The CDR3 region has the DNA TGTGCCAGCTCACCACCGGCAGGTGGCGGGATCCGGGAGACCCAGTACTTC. Its translation is CASSPPAGGGIRETQYF.

Only a few counts were recorded for this clone. The gene calls are TRBV10-3 and TRBJ2-1, with D unclear. The germline CDR1 and CDR2 sequences are ENHRY and SYGVKD. The CDR3 is made up of 15 amino acids. V dropped 0 bases and J dropped 4 bases, with 10 bases sitting between them. This CDR3 reads CAISESGKRYNEQFF. CDR3 sequence (DNA): TGTGCCATCAGTGAGTCGGGAAAAAGGTACAATGAGCAGTTCTTC.

This clone was counted a few times. The V call is TRBV7-9, the J call TRBJ2-7; 14 bases align to TRBD2. The CDR3 contains 16 residues. After removal of 4 bases from V and 5 bases from J, the junction contained 7 bases not matched to a gene. Germline-derived CDR1 and CDR2 are SEHNR and FQNEAQ (reference sequence). CDR3: CASSSGTSGRIHEQYF. CDR3 in DNA: TGTGCCAGCAGCTCCGGGACTAGCGGGAGAATCCACGAGCAGTACTTC.

This clone was recorded only once. This chain uses TRBV19 with TRBJ1-5, with D possibly being TRBD1 (6 bases). With 7 bases removed from V and 3 bases from J, the gap between germline ends came to 19 bases. The CDR3 is made up of 16 amino acids. Per the germline V gene, CDR1 is LNHDA and CDR2 is SQIVND (reference sequence). The CDR3 sequence is CASTKQTGPHNQPQHF. The CDR3 DNA is TGTGCCAGTACGAAACAAACAGGGCCCCACAATCAGCCCCAGCATTTT.

This clone was observed a few times. V gene TRBV6-5 combines with J gene TRBJ2-3; maybe TRBD2 (6 bases). Per germline, CDR1 MNHEY and CDR2 SVGAGI. Trimming took 0 bases from V and 2 from J, leaving 9 bases between them. This CDR3 region has 15 residues. The CDR3 loop reads CASSYSGTFTDTQYF. Written as DNA, the CDR3 is TGTGCCAGCAGTTACTCCGGGACTTTCACAGATACGCAGTATTTT.

This clone was seen more than once but under ten times. This chain joins TRBV5-4 and TRBJ2-1, with D possibly TRBD1 on 6 matching bases. Germline CDR1 reads SGHNT; CDR2 reads YYREEE (reference sequence). This CDR3 comprises 17 residues. The V gene lost 4 bases and the J gene lost 3 bases, with 20 bases spanning the gap. In DNA, the CDR3 is TGTGCCAGCAGCCGCGTCGGGACACAAAGCCTCTACAATGAGCAGTTCTTC. Translation gives CASSRVGTQSLYNEQFF.

Worth noting for this clone: Other nucleotide sequences in the sample specify the same CDR3. This sequence joins TRBV5-1 and TRBJ2-5; D could derive from TRBD1 or TRBD2 (7 bases each). The CDR3 runs to 14 residues. Per germline, CDR1 SGHRS and CDR2 YFSETQ. V lost 2 bases to trimming and J lost 2 bases, with 10 bases between them. The CDR3 DNA is TGCGCCAGCAGCTTAGCGGGACAGCAAGAGACCCAGTACTTC. Translated, it gives CASSLAGQQETQYF.

The V and J genes are TRBV18 and TRBJ2-7; D uncertain. The V end lost 4 bases, the J end lost 5 bases, and 9 bases lay between the germline ends. Germline-derived CDR1 and CDR2 are KGHSH and LQKENI. The CDR3 has 12 residues. CDR3 coding DNA: TGTGCCAGCTCACTCGTTGGGGACGAGCAGTACTTC. It is translated as CASSLVGDEQYF.

This clone was observed a handful of times. The chain couples TRBV25-1 to TRBJ2-7, with no clear D. The CDR3 length is 13 residues. In germline, CDR1 is MGHDK, CDR2 SYGVNS. The ends were cut back, 8 bases at V and 3 bases at J, with 14 bases in the middle. The CDR3 is CASSTGPGYEQYF. Here the CDR3 DNA reads TGTGCCAGCTCCACCGGACCCGGCTACGAGCAGTACTTC.

The rearrangement uses TRBV7-3 and TRBJ2-2; weak D call: TRBD2 (5 bases). Per germline, CDR1 SGHTA and CDR2 FQGTGA. This CDR3 contains 19 residues. With 2 bases removed from V and 3 bases from J, the gap between germline ends came to 22 bases. This CDR3 reads CASSLFRGLVSGYTGELFF. The DNA of the CDR3 is TGTGCCAGCAGCTTATTCCGGGGATTGGTTTCTGGATACACCGGGGAGCTGTTTTTT.

In DNA form, the CDR3 reads TGTGCCAGCAGCCAAGGACAGGCCCGGGGCGAAAAACTGTTTTTT. Protein: CASSQGQARGEKLFF. The rearrangement links TRBV6-1 to TRBJ1-4; 7 positions agree with TRBD1. CDR3 length: 15 amino acids. Germline CDR1 is MNHNS and CDR2 is SASEGT. With 6 bases clipped from V and 8 bases from J, the junction kept 12 bases outside the gene matches.

The chain links TRBV7-9 to TRBJ2-5; D unresolved. This CDR3 region has 15 residues. The germline V gene has CDR1 SEHNR and CDR2 FQNEAQ (reference sequence). Trimming pared 1 base from V and 4 bases from J, leaving 13 bases between. CDR3 in amino acids: CASSLGSTPRETQYF. CDR3 nucleotide sequence: TGTGCCAGCAGCTTAGGTTCGACACCTCGAGAGACCCAGTACTTC.

There are a few counts of this clone. The chain has TRBV9 and TRBJ2-1, with D possibly TRBD2 on 5 matching bases. The CDR3 totals 16 residues. From germline, CDR1 is SGDLS and CDR2 YYNGEE. V lost 2 bases and J lost 3, with 15 bases in between. The CDR3 is CASSVMGSRGYNEQFF. The CDR3, as DNA: TGTGCCAGCAGCGTGATGGGGAGCCGCGGCTACAATGAGCAGTTCTTC.

This clone was observed a handful of times. The chain has TRBV23-1 and TRBJ1-1; the D gene is possibly TRBD1 (5 bases). TRBV23-1 is an ORF for which the function is uncertain. This CDR3 is built from 18 residues. Trimming removed 7 bases from V and 1 base from J, with 25 bases in between. The CDR3 reads CASTPGGGSSPWNTEAFF. For the CDR3, the DNA is TGCGCCAGCACCCCGGGGGGTGGCTCCTCTCCTTGGAACACTGAAGCTTTCTTT.

This clone appeared a few times. This rearrangement joins TRBV18 to TRBJ2-5; 10 positions match TRBD2. J gave up 2 bases and V 1 base, and 13 bases lay outside the gene matches. The V gene's germline CDR1 is KGHSH and CDR2 LQKENI. The CDR3 runs to 19 residues. CDR3 nucleotide sequence: TGTGCCAGCTCACCACAATCGATTCTAGCGGGAGATGAGCAAGAGACCCAGTACTTC. Amino acid sequence: CASSPQSILAGDEQETQYF.

In its sample, this clone was seen a few times. V is TRBV27 and J is TRBJ2-5; 9 bases match TRBD2. Germline loops: CDR1 MNHEY, CDR2 SMNVEV (reference sequence). Trimming cost V 1 base and J 2 bases; bases outside gene matches: 8. This CDR3 comprises 17 residues. DNA of the CDR3: TGTGCCAGCAGTTTATTTAGCGGGAGAGCCCCGCAAGAGACCCAGTACTTC. It is translated as CASSLFSGRAPQETQYF.